A selection of T cell receptor beta chains follows, all from one sample in a study of PD-L1 blockade in urothelial cancer. Here immunoSEQ multiplex PCR was the method, and the copy in TCRdb shows in-frame clones only, minus some. The repertoire holds fewer than 60,000 clones, less than 90% seen once, with 15% to 17% in the top ten. The material was PBMCs, obtained around atezolizumab (anti-PD-L1) treatment. The source is a man aged 70 or older with urothelial cancer. Each CDR3 is given with its conserved first and last residue. The D gene is left open where the match is weak. For some rows the clone size is stated as once, few or many, or as a class when expanded; others skip it.

15 | NA | NA | TRBJ2-5 | TRBV11-2 | CASSLGSRGGETQYF | TGTGCCAGCAGCTTAGGGTCCAGGGGAGGGGAGACCCAGTACTTC
13 | NA | NA | TRBJ2-1 | TRBV21-1 | CASSKEEGYEQFF | TGTGCCAGCAGCAAAGAGGAGGGTTATGAGCAGTTCTTC
15 | NA | NA | TRBJ1-5 | TRBV27 | CASSSGGGVDQPQHF | TGTGCCAGCAGTTCCGGCGGGGGGGTTGACCAGCCCCAGCATTTT
15 | TRBD1 | NA | TRBJ2-5 | TRBV2 | CASSGFGQGGLAQYF | TGTGCCAGCAGTGGTTTTGGACAGGGTGGTTTGGCCCAGTACTTC
15 | NA | NA | TRBJ1-1 | TRBV11-1 | CASSFLGQQNTEAFF | TGTGCCAGCAGCTTTTTAGGACAGCAGAACACTGAAGCTTTCTTT
17 | TRBD2 | NA | TRBJ2-5 | TRBV7-9 | CASSLGVAGGPGETQYF | TGTGCCAGCAGCTTAGGGGTCGCGGGAGGGCCGGGAGAGACCCAGTACTTC
15 | NA | NA | TRBJ1-2 | TRBV6-1 | CASSEIFSANYGYTF | TGTGCCAGCAGTGAAATCTTCTCAGCTAACTATGGCTACACCTTC
13 | NA | NA | TRBJ1-4 | TRBV2 | CASRGDGVEKLFF | TGTGCCAGCAGGGGAGACGGGGTGGAAAAACTGTTTTTT
15 | TRBD2 | once | TRBJ2-1 | TRBV7-3 | CASSLAGAPMNEQFF | TGTGCCAGCAGCTTAGCGGGAGCGCCAATGAATGAGCAGTTCTTC
14 | NA | NA | TRBJ2-7 | TRBV27 | CASSLYARDYEQYF | TGTGCCAGCAGTTTATATGCCAGGGACTACGAGCAGTACTTC
14 | TRBD1 | NA | TRBJ2-1 | TRBV5-1 | CASRGTGNNNEQFF | TGCGCCAGCAGGGGGACAGGAAACAACAATGAGCAGTTCTTC
15 | NA | NA | TRBJ2-3 | TRBV18 | CASSPPAGEHRYAYF | TGTGCCAGCTCACCACCTGCGGGCGAGCACAGATACGCGTATTTT
15 | TRBD2 | once | TRBJ2-1 | TRBV6-1 | CASSDSGSMVNEQFF | TGTGCCAGCAGTGATAGCGGGAGCATGGTAAATGAGCAGTTCTTC
15 | NA | few | TRBJ2-7 | TRBV9 | CASSVGASYSYEQYF | TGTGCCAGCAGCGTAGGTGCTTCCTACTCCTACGAGCAGTACTTC
15 | NA | NA | TRBJ2-7 | TRBV18 | CASSPPGDTSYEQYF | TGTGCCAGCTCACCACCGGGGGACACCAGCTACGAGCAGTACTTC
15 | NA | NA | TRBJ1-1 | TRBV6-1 | CASSEWDMGNTEAFF | TGTGCCAGCAGTGAATGGGACATGGGAAACACTGAAGCTTTCTTT
15 | NA | NA | TRBJ2-7 | TRBV5-6 | CASSRPTGSPYEQYF | TGTGCCAGCAGCCGGCCCACAGGGTCCCCCTACGAGCAGTACTTC
15 | TRBD2 | few | TRBJ2-3 | TRBV7-9 | CASSLTSGSTDTQYF | TGTGCCAGCAGCTTGACTAGCGGCAGCACAGATACGCAGTATTTT
15 | NA | NA | TRBJ1-2 | TRBV4-1 | CASSQEAGRDYGYTF | TGCGCCAGCAGCCAAGAAGCAGGGAGGGACTATGGCTACACCTTC
16 | NA | NA | TRBJ1-3 | TRBV28 | CASSLLPLSSGNTIYF | TGTGCCAGCAGTTTATTACCGCTGAGCTCTGGAAACACCATATATTTT
13 | TRBD1 | NA | TRBJ1-1 | TRBV7-9 | CASSPGQGAQAFF | TGTGCCAGCAGCCCGGGACAGGGGGCGCAAGCTTTCTTT
13 | NA | NA | TRBJ2-7 | TRBV5-1 | CASRPPSSYEQYF | TGCGCCAGCAGACCTCCTAGCTCCTACGAGCAGTACTTC
14 | NA | NA | TRBJ2-1 | TRBV28 | CASRPDMRPNEQFF | TGTGCCAGCAGACCTGACATGCGCCCCAATGAGCAGTTCTTC
15 | TRBD2 | NA | TRBJ2-3 | TRBV9 | CASSSRLAQSDTQYF | TGTGCCAGCAGCTCCAGACTAGCCCAATCAGATACGCAGTATTTT
14 | TRBD1 | NA | TRBJ1-1 | TRBV5-4 | CASTPPDRETEAFF | TGTGCCAGCACTCCGCCGGACAGGGAAACTGAAGCTTTCTTT
15 | NA | few | TRBJ1-3 | TRBV9 | CASSVDGGSRNTIYF | TGTGCCAGCAGCGTAGATGGGGGGTCCCGAAACACCATATATTTT
17 | NA | NA | TRBJ1-5 | TRBV21-1 | CASSTRTRKARNQPQHF | TGTGCCAGCAGCACCCGGACACGAAAGGCCCGCAATCAGCCCCAGCATTTT
17 | TRBD2 | NA | TRBJ2-5 | TRBV29-1 | CSVATGLAGGYQETQYF | TGCAGCGTCGCTACGGGACTAGCGGGAGGGTACCAAGAGACCCAGTACTTC
15 | NA | NA | TRBJ2-7 | TRBV30 | CAWSVGAGQSYEQYF | TGTGCCTGGAGTGTAGGGGCAGGCCAGAGTTACGAGCAGTACTTC
13 | TRBD1 | NA | TRBJ2-1 | TRBV5-4 | CASSIDRDDEQFF | TGTGCCAGCAGCATAGACAGGGACGATGAGCAGTTCTTC
14 | NA | NA | TRBJ1-1 | TRBV5-1 | CASSSDSQNTEAFF | TGCGCCAGCAGCTCGGACAGCCAGAACACTGAAGCTTTCTTT
17 | TRBD2 | NA | TRBJ2-2 | TRBV14 | CASSHMGGSSVTGELFF | TGTGCCAGCAGCCACATGGGCGGGAGTAGTGTCACCGGGGAGCTGTTTTTT
14 | TRBD2 | NA | TRBJ2-7 | TRBV30 | CAWSLAGGRYEQYF | TGTGCCTGGAGTCTAGCGGGAGGCCGATACGAGCAGTACTTC
16 | TRBD2 | NA | TRBJ2-2 | TRBV7-8 | CASSLGRERYTGELFF | TGTGCCAGCAGCTTAGGGCGGGAGCGATACACCGGGGAGCTGTTTTTT
14 | NA | NA | TRBJ1-2 | TRBV4-1 | CASSQDVGAYGYTF | TGCGCCAGCAGCCAAGATGTGGGGGCCTATGGCTACACCTTC
11 | NA | NA | TRBJ1-1 | TRBV29-1 | CSGTTGFEAFF | TGCAGCGGGACCACGGGGTTTGAAGCTTTCTTT
14 | TRBD1 | NA | TRBJ2-7 | TRBV9 | CASSPWDRKNEQYF | TGTGCCAGCAGCCCATGGGACAGGAAGAACGAGCAGTACTTC
14 | NA | NA | TRBJ1-1 | TRBV4-2 | CATRPGHQSTEAFF | TGTGCCACCCGACCGGGACACCAGAGCACTGAAGCTTTCTTT
14 | NA | NA | TRBJ1-2 | TRBV6-1 | CASSESPTVYGYTF | TGTGCCAGCAGTGAAAGCCCTACAGTTTATGGCTACACCTTC
14 | TRBD1 | once | TRBJ1-4 | TRBV5-1 | CASSMGQGTEKLFF | TGCGCCAGCAGCATGGGACAGGGTACTGAAAAACTGTTTTTT
14 | TRBD2 | NA | TRBJ2-1 | TRBV15 | CATTPGLADNEQFF | TGTGCCACCACCCCGGGACTAGCGGACAATGAGCAGTTCTTC
12 | TRBD1 | NA | TRBJ2-7 | TRBV6-6 | CASSRQGSEQYF | TGTGCCAGCAGTCGACAGGGGAGTGAGCAGTACTTC
15 | NA | NA | TRBJ1-1 | TRBV6-1 | CASSELALGNTEAFF | TGTGCCAGCAGTGAACTCGCACTAGGGAACACTGAAGCTTTCTTT
15 | TRBD2 | medium-sized | TRBJ2-7 | TRBV6-1 | CASSDEASGSGEQYF | TGTGCCAGCAGTGATGAGGCTAGCGGGAGTGGCGAGCAGTACTTC
15 | TRBD1 | NA | TRBJ1-2 | TRBV13 | CASSPEDRVDYGYTF | TGTGCCAGCAGCCCGGAGGACAGGGTGGACTATGGCTACACCTTC
14 | NA | NA | TRBJ2-7 | TRBV6-4 | CASSESPGGHEQYF | TGTGCCAGCAGTGAGAGTCCAGGCGGGCACGAGCAGTACTTC
14 | TRBD2 | NA | TRBJ2-7 | TRBV7-9 | CASSQGLAGNEQYF | TGTGCCAGCAGCCAGGGACTAGCGGGAAACGAGCAGTACTTC
12 | NA | NA | TRBJ1-2 | TRBV15 | CATSRDSGSYTF | TGTGCCACCAGCAGAGATTCAGGGAGCTACACCTTC
18 | NA | NA | TRBJ1-1 | TRBV11-2 | CASSPPGLNREEGTEAFF | TGTGCCAGCAGCCCACCGGGGCTGAACAGGGAAGAGGGCACTGAAGCTTTCTTT
14 | NA | few | TRBJ2-7 | TRBV27 | CASSPPGGRSEQYF | TGTGCCAGCAGTCCCCCCGGGGGGCGAAGCGAGCAGTACTTC